What follows are 17 T cell receptor beta chains derived from one specimen sequenced in a study of OX40 agonist ivuxolimab in advanced cancers. Profiled with immunoSEQ multiplex PCR; TCRdb holds only in-frame clones, not every one. This table has 98,000 or so clones, roughly 90% appearing once. This material consisted of CD4+ or CD8+ T cells sorted from blood, taken in a trial of the OX40 agonist ivuxolimab. These receptors were obtained from an adult with an advanced solid tumor such as melanoma, head and neck, liver or kidney cancer.

This clone was picked up one time. The chain is built from TRBV7-2 and TRBJ1-2, with TRBD1 as a possible D gene (5 bases). The CDR3 has 14 amino acids. CDR1 SGHTA and CDR2 FQGNSA come from the germline V gene. Trimming cost V 1 base and J 0 bases, with 6 bases left between them. The CDR3 bases are TGTGCCAGCAGCTTAGTGGGACCTAACTATGGCTACACCTTC. Protein sequence: CASSLVGPNYGYTF.

In its sample, this clone was seen once. This specimen includes other DNA sequences encoding the same CDR3. This rearrangement joins TRBV10-2 to TRBJ2-5; no clear D gene. Per germline, CDR1 WSHSY and CDR2 SAAADI. Trimming stripped 4 bases from V and 3 bases from J, with 6 bases between. The CDR3 extends over 12 amino acids. The CDR3 loop is CASSGGKETQYF. The CDR3 DNA follows: TGCGCCAGCAGTGGGGGAAAAGAGACCCAGTACTTC.

With respect to this clone: Other nucleotide sequences from this sample produce the same CDR3. V and J are TRBV5-1 and TRBJ2-1; D remains ambiguous. Trimming took 0 bases from V and 0 from J, leaving 7 bases between them. Germline V gene sequence: CDR1 SGHRS, CDR2 YFSETQ. The CDR3 has 15 amino acids. The DNA for the CDR3 is TGCGCCAGCAGCTTGGTAGGCAGCTCCTACAATGAGCAGTTCTTC. The encoded protein is CASSLVGSSYNEQFF.

V gene TRBV18 combines with J gene TRBJ2-2, with D perhaps TRBD2 (6 bases). V lost 3 bases and J lost 6, with 11 bases in between. The CDR3 consists of 14 residues. Germline-derived CDR1 and CDR2 are KGHSH and LQKENI. The CDR3 nucleotides read TGTGCCAGCTCACCGGCTAGCGTCCCCGGGGAGCTGTTTTTT. This translates into CASSPASVPGELFF. The entire variable domain, with the rest obtained from reference TRBV18 and TRBJ2-2, is as follows: NAGVMQNPRHLVRRRGQEARLRCSPMKGHSHVYWYRQLPEEGLKFMVYLQKENIIDESGMPKERFSAEFPKEGPSILRIQQVVRGDSAAYFCASSPASVPGELFFGEGSRLTVL.

The V and J genes are TRBV6-1 and TRBJ2-3; 9 nucleotides match TRBD1. The germline CDR1 and CDR2 sequences are MNHNS and SASEGT. V shed 6 bases and J 5 bases; nucleotides not matched to a gene: 9. The CDR3 runs 15 residues. The chain's CDR3 is CASSLDRGGRDTQYF. The CDR3 DNA follows: TGTGCCAGCAGCCTAGACAGGGGGGGACGAGATACGCAGTATTTT.

The chain has TRBV10-3 and TRBJ2-3; D ambiguous. Trimming cost V 6 bases and J 5 bases, with 6 bases left between them. Germline V gene data show CDR1 as ENHRY and CDR2 as SYGVKD. This CDR3 has 11 residues. The CDR3 loop is CAIRGLDTQYF. CDR3 nucleotides: TGTGCCATCAGGGGATTAGATACGCAGTATTTT.

CDR3 bases: TGTGCCAGCCATGCCGTCGGGGCTGGGGCCAACGTCCTGACTTTC. Translation gives CASHAVGAGANVLTF. This chain connects TRBV7-9 to TRBJ2-6, with D possibly TRBD2 on 5 matching bases. V lost 8 bases and J 2 bases, leaving 13 bases between the germline ends. This CDR3 region has 15 residues. Germline V CDR1 and CDR2: SEHNR, FQNEAQ (reference sequence). The full variable domain, in which reference TRBV7-9 and TRBJ2-6 provide the parts outside the CDR3, is DTGVSQNPRHKITKRGQNVTFRCDPISEHNRLYWYRQTLGQGPEFLTYFQNEAQLEKSRLLSDRFSAERPKGSFSTLEIQRTEQGDSAMYLCASHAVGAGANVLTFGAGSRLTVL.

J is TRBJ2-5 and V is TRBV11-3; 13 bases line up with TRBD2. Germline-derived CDR1 and CDR2 are SGHNT and YENEEA. The CDR3 contains 15 residues. Trimming took 1 base from V and 5 from J; bases not matched to a gene: 1. The CDR3 protein is CASSLGTSGGETQYF. CDR3 nucleotide sequence: TGTGCCAGCAGCTTAGGGACTAGCGGGGGTGAGACCCAGTACTTC.

The chain combines TRBV15 with TRBJ2-2; maybe TRBD1 (6 bases). The CDR3 sequence is 16 residues long. V was cut by 1 base and J by 7 bases, with 16 bases left in between. Germline assignment: CDR1 LNHNV and CDR2 YYDKDF (reference sequence). For the CDR3, the DNA is TGTGCCACCAGCAGAGTAAGAAACCGAGGGGGCGGGGAGCTGTTTTTT. Protein product: CATSRVRNRGGGELFF.

This clone appeared once. The genes are TRBV7-8 and TRBJ2-7; 7 bases align to TRBD1. V was clipped by 5 bases and J by 3 bases; unmatched bases: 1. Looked up from germline, CDR1 is SGHVS and CDR2 is FQNEAQ. This CDR3 comprises 12 residues. CDR3: CASSTGVYEQYF. The CDR3, as DNA: TGTGCCAGCAGCACAGGGGTCTACGAGCAGTACTTC.

The chain is built from TRBV5-1 and TRBJ2-7; 7 nucleotides match TRBD1. The ends lost 1 base at V and 2 bases at J; junction bases unmatched: 3. Germline CDR1 reads SGHRS; CDR2 reads YFSETQ. There are 14 residues in the CDR3. CDR3 sequence reads: CASSLKGATYEQYF. CDR3 in DNA: TGCGCCAGCAGCTTGAAGGGGGCTACCTACGAGCAGTACTTC.

V and J are TRBV7-6 and TRBJ2-5; D is possibly TRBD1 (5 bases). Between the trimmed V and J ends, which lost 5 bases and 1 base, there was a span of 11 bases. The germline CDR1 and CDR2 sequences are SGHVS and FNYEAQ. The CDR3 sequence is 14 residues long. CDR3 region: CASSPRGAQETQYF. DNA of the CDR3: TGTGCCAGCAGCCCACGTGGGGCCCAAGAGACCCAGTACTTC.

The J gene is TRBJ2-3, the V gene TRBV5-1, with D possibly TRBD2 on 5 matching bases. Germline assignment: CDR1 SGHRS and CDR2 YFSETQ. This CDR3 comprises 13 residues. Trimming removed 3 bases from V and 3 bases from J, with 8 bases in between. CDR3 nucleotide sequence: TGCGCCAGCAGCTCGAGGGAAACAGATACGCAGTATTTT. Translation: CASSSRETDTQYF.

The J gene is TRBJ2-5, the V gene TRBV7-8, with a weak D call TRBD2 (6 bases). The ends were cut back, 1 base at V and 7 bases at J, with 13 bases in the middle. Looked up from germline, CDR1 is SGHVS and CDR2 is FQNEAQ. The CDR3 spans 14 residues. The CDR3 reads CASSLVGGVRTQYF. DNA of the CDR3: TGTGCCAGCAGCTTAGTCGGAGGGGTAAGGACCCAGTACTTC.

The chain uses TRBV6-5 and TRBJ1-1, with D unresolved. Germline V lookup: CDR1 MNHEY, CDR2 SVGAGI. V was cut by 7 bases and J by 4 bases, with 10 bases left in between. The CDR3 loop spans 12 amino acids. Here the CDR3 reads CASTGVGTEAFF. As DNA, the CDR3 is TGTGCCAGCACCGGGGTTGGCACTGAAGCTTTCTTT.

This chain uses TRBV11-2 with TRBJ1-6; maybe TRBD1 (6 bases). The germline V and J ends were trimmed by 8 bases and 8 bases, with 13 bases remaining between them. The CDR3 consists of 13 residues. Germline V lookup: CDR1 SGHAT, CDR2 FQNNGV. CDR3 sequence: CASGGAGYSPLHF. CDR3 DNA: TGTGCCAGCGGGGGGGCGGGATATTCACCCCTCCACTTT.

V is TRBV5-5 and J is TRBJ2-3, with no clear D. This CDR3 comprises 15 residues. The germline V gene has CDR1 SGHKS and CDR2 YYEKEE (reference sequence). Deletions cut 0 bases from V and 2 bases from J, with 10 bases between. CDR3 sequence: CASSLGQPITDTQYF. The CDR3 bases are TGTGCCAGCAGCTTGGGCCAGCCCATCACAGATACGCAGTATTTT.